This T cell receptor (beta chain) was found in a study of identical twins. The CDR3 totals 15 residues. Germline V gene data show CDR1 as SGHRS and CDR2 as YFSETQ. V shed 3 bases and J 6 bases; nucleotides not matched to a gene: 5. A universal primer site came from template switching; cDNA carried unique molecular identifiers. One entry per CDR3 protein, called by TCRdb with MiXCR from the 5' RACE reads. The sample lists fewer than 450,000 distinct CDR3 sequences; roughly 9% were seen once. The study's findings and limits: Excess sharing between twins was weaker in beta out-of-frame sequences. Cord blood's abundant beta clonotypes had fewer insertions, unlike memory repertoires. Cross-sectional statistical analysis, not tracking of the same donors, underpinned the conclusions.

There are many counts of this clonotype. Its specificity is unknown. Sequencing input: naive T cells sorted from blood. The chain carries TRBV5-1 and TRBJ2-1; TRBD1 matches at 11 bases. The TCR comes from a woman in her forties or fifties in good health. This CDR3 is CASSYSGTGGNEQFF. CDR3 in DNA: TGCGCCAGCAGCTACTCCGGGACAGGGGGCAATGAGCAGTTCTTC. The whole variable domain, filled in from reference TRBV5-1 and TRBJ2-1, reads KAGVTQTPRYLIKTRGQQVTLSCSPISGHRSVSWYQQTPGQGLQFLFEYFSETQRNKGNFPGRFSGRQFSNSRSEMNVSTLELGDSALYLCASSYSGTGGNEQFFGPGTRLTVL.